This T cell receptor (beta chain) was retrieved from a study of shared clonotypes between healthy human individuals. Whole-study findings and limits: In general, naive subsets displayed greater estimated richness than memory subsets did. Clonotype sharing levels among donors were expected to vary with sequencing depth. Among a few donors, about 5% of naive CD4 clonotypes were found in common.

CD45RO-negative, CCR7-selected cells formed the naive CD8 fraction, which excluded terminally differentiated effector memory CD45RA+ cells. Genomic DNA belonging to each subset was distributed in equal measure over several immunoSEQ plates. Only in-frame clones appear in the TCRdb table, and some are missing; sequencing was by immunoSEQ multiplex PCR. This repertoire shows about 2.1 million clones, under 95% found once; its top ten account for 1.5% to 2%. This clone has only one observation. Its target is not known. Within the sample, other DNA sequences also encode this same CDR3. Germline V gives CDR1 MDHEN, CDR2 SYDVKM. V was pared by 3 bases and J by 2 bases, with 7 bases between. The CDR3 has 14 residues.

The receptor was derived from a man between 18 and 35 years old in good health. Some clones in this sample may be carry-over from other donors' samples. This chain links TRBV28 with TRBJ2-2; D uncertain. The specimen sequenced was naive CD8+ T cells from PBMCs. The DNA for the CDR3 is TGTGCCAGCAGTTTGAGGCCAAACACCGGGGAGCTGTTTTTT. Its protein is CASSLRPNTGELFF.